The next 7 T cell receptor beta chains were all read from a single sample in a study of blood T cell repertoires in COVID-19. Libraries were prepared by immunoSEQ multiplex PCR; TCRdb keeps only in-frame clonotypes and omits some of them. Of some 46,000 clones in the sample, over 75% were seen once. Sequences were obtained from peripheral blood. These TCRs come from a woman in her sixties or seventies with acute or convalescent COVID-19.

The chain has TRBV5-4 and TRBJ2-1, with TRBD1 matching 7 bases. With 4 bases clipped from V and 6 bases from J, the junction kept 4 bases outside the gene matches. The CDR3 extends over 13 amino acids. CDR1 is SGHNT and CDR2 is YYREEE in the germline V gene (reference sequence). The DNA for the CDR3 is TGTGCCAGCAGCGTGGACAGGAGCAATGAGCAGTTCTTC. It yields the protein CASSVDRSNEQFF. The full variable domain, rest sourced from reference TRBV5-4 and TRBJ2-1, is ETGVTQSPTHLIKTRGQQVTLRCSSQSGHNTVSWYQQALGQGPQFIFQYYREEENGRGNFPPRFSGLQFPNYSSELNVNALELDDSALYLCASSVDRSNEQFFGPGTRLTVL.

The genes are TRBV5-4 and TRBJ2-7; 9 positions match TRBD2. This CDR3 has 13 amino acids. Germline V gives CDR1 SGHNT, CDR2 YYREEE (reference sequence). The V segment lost 2 bases and the J segment 3 bases; nucleotides outside the gene matches: 0. CDR3 sequence reads: CASSFSGGYEQYF. CDR3 coding DNA: TGTGCCAGCAGCTTTAGCGGGGGCTACGAGCAGTACTTC.

The V gene is TRBV10-3, the J gene TRBJ2-1; no definite D call. V gave up 3 bases and J gave up 4 bases, with 13 bases separating them. CDR1 is ENHRY, CDR2 SYGVKD, per germline. CDR3 length: 15 residues. The chain's CDR3 is CAISDIVRLYNEQFF. The DNA for the CDR3 is TGTGCCATCAGTGATATAGTCCGACTGTACAATGAGCAGTTCTTC.

The chain couples TRBV19 to TRBJ2-3; 8 nucleotides agree with TRBD2. Germline CDR1 LNHDA, CDR2 SQIVND (reference sequence). The length of the CDR3 is 16 residues. J gave up 2 bases and V 4 bases, and 8 bases lay outside the gene matches. In nucleotides, the CDR3 is TGTGCCAGTAGTACCTTAAGCGGGGGAATCACAGATACGCAGTATTTT. This codes for CASSTLSGGITDTQYF.

The chain uses TRBV7-8 and TRBJ2-7, with a weak D call TRBD1 (5 bases). Deletions cut 0 bases from V and 3 bases from J, with 9 bases between. The CDR3 extends over 14 amino acids. CDR1 is SGHVS, CDR2 FQNEAQ, per germline. The CDR3 is CASSLALGDYEQYF. CDR3 DNA sequence: TGTGCCAGCAGCTTAGCCTTAGGGGACTACGAGCAGTACTTC.

The chain joins TRBV9 to TRBJ1-1; TRBD1 matches 7 bases. V shed 4 bases, J shed 2 bases, and the junction held 11 bases outside the gene matches. In germline, CDR1 is SGDLS, CDR2 YYNGEE. The CDR3 is 16 amino acids. DNA of the CDR3: TGTGCCAGCAGCATCCGGGACAGTCCTTTAAACACTGAAGCTTTCTTT. It specifies CASSIRDSPLNTEAFF.

The CDR3 DNA sequence: TGTGCCAGCAGCCAAGAATCCGGGACTGCAGTCGTCCTGACTTTC. This codes for CASSQESGTAVVLTF. This sequence joins TRBV3-1 (or the pseudogene TRBV3-2) and TRBJ2-6; D is perhaps TRBD2 (6 bases). Trimming took 0 bases from V and 12 from J, leaving 15 bases between them. Germline V lookup: CDR1 LGHDT, CDR2 YNNKEL (reference sequence). This CDR3 is built from 15 residues.